This record covers a single TCR beta chain. The CDR3 has 15 residues. J was trimmed by 5 bases and V by 3 bases; bases with no gene match: 8. Germline lookup yields CDR1 SGHNT and CDR2 YYREEE (reference sequence). These data belong to a study of blood T cell repertoires in COVID-19. Study background: Researchers got acute and convalescent COVID-19 samples from the United States, Italy and Spain. The analysed material was cDNA or gDNA that came from T cells, B-cell-depleted T cells, or PBMCs.

Profiling relied on immunoSEQ multiplex PCR, and the TCRdb table lists in-frame clones only, not all of them. The sample has about 200,000 clones; 87% are singletons. The source of this sequence is a man aged 60 to 69 who had recovered from COVID-19. Sequencing was performed on peripheral blood. The rearrangement uses TRBV5-4 and TRBJ1-2; 9 bases align to TRBD1. The CDR3 region has the DNA TGTGCCAGCAGCTCCGGGACAGGGTTTAGTTATGGCTACACCTTC. It translates to CASSSGTGFSYGYTF.